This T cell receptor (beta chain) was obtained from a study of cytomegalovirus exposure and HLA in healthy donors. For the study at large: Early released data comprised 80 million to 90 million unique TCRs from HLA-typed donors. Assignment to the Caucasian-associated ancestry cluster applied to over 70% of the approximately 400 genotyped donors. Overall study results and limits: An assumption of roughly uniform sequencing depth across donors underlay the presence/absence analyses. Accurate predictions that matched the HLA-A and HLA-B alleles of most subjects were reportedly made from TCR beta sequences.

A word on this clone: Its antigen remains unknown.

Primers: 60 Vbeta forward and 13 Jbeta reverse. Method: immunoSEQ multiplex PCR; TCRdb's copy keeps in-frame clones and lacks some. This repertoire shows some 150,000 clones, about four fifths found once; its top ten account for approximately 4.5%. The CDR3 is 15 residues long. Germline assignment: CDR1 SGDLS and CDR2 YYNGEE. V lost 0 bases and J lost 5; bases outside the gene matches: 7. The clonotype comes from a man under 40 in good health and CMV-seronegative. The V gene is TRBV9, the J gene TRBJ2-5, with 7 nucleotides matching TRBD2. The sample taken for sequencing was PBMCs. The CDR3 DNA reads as TGTGCCAGCAGCGTAGGCGGCGGGAGCGAGGAGACCCAGTACTTC. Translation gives CASSVGGGSEETQYF.